This entry lists 3 T cell receptor beta chains sequenced from one sample in a study of regulatory T cells in long-lasting Graves disease. Time point meaning: newly diagnosed GD, antithyroid drugs for less than 3 months. RNA isolated from PBMCs was used to make the TCR library. CDR3 regions were amplified by Arm-PCR using iRepertoire HTBI primers to build TCR beta libraries. TCRdb itself ran the multiplex PCR reads through MiXCR, one entry per CDR3 protein. The data show 350,000 to 500,000 distinct CDR3 sequences, 16% seen once. This same sample was also taken into another study, of T cells in Graves' hyperthyroidism and ophthalmopathy.

The sequences come from peripheral blood mononuclear cells (PBMCs), collected at new diagnosis, from a patient treated with antithyroid drugs. The origin of the receptors is a woman younger than 30 with Graves disease.

There are a few counts of this clonotype. The chain combines TRBV28 with TRBJ2-4; TRBD1 matches 9 bases. The V gene end was trimmed by 5 bases and the J gene end by 0 bases; junction bases not matched to a gene: 11. CDR1 is MDHEN, CDR2 SYDVKM, per germline. This CDR3 is 18 amino acids long. CDR3 residues: CASSRTPGTGLAKNIQYF. As DNA, the CDR3 is TGTGCCAGCAGTCGAACACCCGGGACAGGGCTAGCCAAAAACATTCAGTACTTC.

The chain is built from TRBV20-1 and TRBJ2-3, with a tentative D call TRBD1 (7 bases). V was pared by 2 bases and J by 2 bases, with 17 bases between. The germline V gene encodes CDR1 DFQATT and CDR2 SNEGSKA (reference sequence). The length of the CDR3 is 16 residues. The CDR3 loop reads CSARPRRRGLTDTQYF. The CDR3 coding sequence is TGCAGTGCTAGACCCCGGAGGAGGGGGCTCACAGATACGCAGTATTTT.

There are a few counts of this clonotype. The chain combines TRBV30 with TRBJ2-3; 13 nucleotides agree with TRBD2. The V gene end was trimmed by 4 bases and the J gene end by 1 base; junction bases not matched to a gene: 5. The CDR3 extends over 16 amino acids. CDR1 GTSNPN and CDR2 SVGIG come from the germline V gene (reference sequence). CDR3 nucleotide sequence: TGTGCCTGGAATCGGACTAGCGGGAGAGGCACAGATACGCAGTATTTT. This codes for CAWNRTSGRGTDTQYF.